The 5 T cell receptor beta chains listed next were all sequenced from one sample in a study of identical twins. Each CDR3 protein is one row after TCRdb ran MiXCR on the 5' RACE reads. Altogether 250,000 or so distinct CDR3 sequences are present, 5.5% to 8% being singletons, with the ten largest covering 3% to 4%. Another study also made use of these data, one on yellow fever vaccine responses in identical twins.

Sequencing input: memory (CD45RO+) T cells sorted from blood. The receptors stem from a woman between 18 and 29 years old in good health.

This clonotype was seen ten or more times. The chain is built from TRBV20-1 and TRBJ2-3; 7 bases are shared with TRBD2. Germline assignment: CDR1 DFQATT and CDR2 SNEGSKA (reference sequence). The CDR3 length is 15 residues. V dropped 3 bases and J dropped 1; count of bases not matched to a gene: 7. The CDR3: CSASSSGIGTDTQYF. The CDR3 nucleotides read TGCAGTGCTAGTTCCAGCGGGATTGGCACAGATACGCAGTATTTT.

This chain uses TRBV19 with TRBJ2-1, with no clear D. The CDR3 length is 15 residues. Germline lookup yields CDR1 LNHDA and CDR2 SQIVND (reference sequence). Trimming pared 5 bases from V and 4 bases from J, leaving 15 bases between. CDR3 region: CASSSLRPPYNEQFF. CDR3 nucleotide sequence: TGTGCCAGTAGTTCGCTTCGCCCCCCTTACAATGAGCAGTTCTTC. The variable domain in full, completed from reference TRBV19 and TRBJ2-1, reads DGGITQSPKYLFRKEGQNVTLSCEQNLNHDAMYWYRQDPGQGLRLIYYSQIVNDFQKGDIAEGYSVSREKKESFPLTVTSAQKNPTAFYLCASSSLRPPYNEQFFGPGTRLTVL.

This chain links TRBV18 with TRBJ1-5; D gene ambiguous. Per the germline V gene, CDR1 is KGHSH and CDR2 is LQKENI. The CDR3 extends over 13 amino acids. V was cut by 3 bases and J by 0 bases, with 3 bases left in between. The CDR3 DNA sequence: TGTGCCAGCTCACCCAATAGCAATCAGCCCCAGCATTTT. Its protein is CASSPNSNQPQHF.

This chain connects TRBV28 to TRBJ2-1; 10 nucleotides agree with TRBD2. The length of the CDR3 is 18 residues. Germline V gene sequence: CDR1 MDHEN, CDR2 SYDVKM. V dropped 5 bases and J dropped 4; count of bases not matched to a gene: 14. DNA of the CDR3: TGTGCCAGCAGTCCCTTCGCTAGCGGGAGAGGTGGTTACAATGAGCAGTTCTTC. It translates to CASSPFASGRGGYNEQFF.

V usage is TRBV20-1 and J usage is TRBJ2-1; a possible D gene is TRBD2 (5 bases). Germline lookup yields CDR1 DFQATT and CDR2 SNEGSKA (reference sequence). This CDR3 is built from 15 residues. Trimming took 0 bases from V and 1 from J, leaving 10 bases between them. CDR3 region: CSAREGIASYNEQFF. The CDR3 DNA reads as TGCAGTGCTAGAGAGGGGATAGCGTCCTACAATGAGCAGTTCTTC.